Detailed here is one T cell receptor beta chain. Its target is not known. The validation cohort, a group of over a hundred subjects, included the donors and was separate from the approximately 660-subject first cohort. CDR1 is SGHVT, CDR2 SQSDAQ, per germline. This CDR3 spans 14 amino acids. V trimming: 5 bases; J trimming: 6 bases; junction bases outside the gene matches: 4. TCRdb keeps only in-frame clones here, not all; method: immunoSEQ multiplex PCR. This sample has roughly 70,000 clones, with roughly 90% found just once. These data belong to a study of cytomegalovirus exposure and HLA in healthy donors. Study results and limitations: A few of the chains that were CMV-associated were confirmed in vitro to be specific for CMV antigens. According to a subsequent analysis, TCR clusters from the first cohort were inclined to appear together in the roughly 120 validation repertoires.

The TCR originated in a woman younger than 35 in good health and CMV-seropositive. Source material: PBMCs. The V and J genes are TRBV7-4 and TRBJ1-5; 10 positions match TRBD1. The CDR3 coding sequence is TGTGCCAGCAGCAAGGACAGGGGGAGTCAGCCCCAGCATTTT. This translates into CASSKDRGSQPQHF.